The 2 T cell receptor beta chains below all came from one sample that was sequenced in a study of PD-1 blockade in mismatch repair-deficient tumors. TCRdb keeps only in-frame clones here, not all; method: immunoSEQ multiplex PCR. Of approximately 40,000 clones listed, 70% to 80% are singletons. The specimen comprised peripheral blood, sampled 4 weeks after starting pembrolizumab. Receptors were obtained from an adult with mismatch repair-deficient cancer.

In nucleotides, the CDR3 is TGTGCCACCAGCAGAGATGGTCGGATGTTACAAGAGACCCAGTACTTC. It codes for CATSRDGRMLQETQYF. The chain carries TRBV15 and TRBJ2-5, with D unclear. Trimming took 0 bases from V and 2 from J, leaving 13 bases between them. The CDR3 is 16 residues long. Germline CDR1 LNHNV, CDR2 YYDKDF (reference sequence).

This clone was picked up a small number of times. The rearrangement links TRBV13 to TRBJ1-1; D uncertain. The CDR3 loop spans 14 amino acids. In germline, CDR1 is PRHDT, CDR2 FYEKMQ (reference sequence). V gave up 2 bases and J gave up 1 base, with 8 bases separating them. DNA for the CDR3: TGTGCCAGCAGCTTATGGAGTTCGAACACTGAAGCTTTCTTT. Translated, it gives CASSLWSSNTEAFF. Combining the CDR3 with reference TRBV13 and TRBJ1-1 gives the whole variable domain AAGVIQSPRHLIKEKRETATLKCYPIPRHDTVYWYQQGPGQDPQFLISFYEKMQSDKGSIPDRFSAQQFSDYHSELNMSSLELGDSALYFCASSLWSSNTEAFFGQGTRLTVV.